This TCR beta chain was observed in a study of blood T cell repertoires in COVID-19. Study details: Acute and convalescent COVID-19 samples came from the United States, Italy and Spain. T cells, B-cell-depleted T cells, or PBMCs supplied cDNA or gDNA.

Germline V gene lookup returns CDR1 SGHRS and CDR2 YFSETQ. This CDR3 is built from 15 residues. The ends lost 2 bases at V and 5 bases at J; junction bases unmatched: 2. Per the study methods: Reference gene primer amplification in the assay estimated nucleated cell counts. Profiled with immunoSEQ multiplex PCR; TCRdb holds only in-frame clones, not every one. The V and J calls and clone size come from that table; D and trimming were worked out from the DNA. Altogether hundreds of thousands of clones are present, nearly 90% being singletons, with the ten largest covering almost 9.5%. This clone was seen once.

The V gene is TRBV5-1, the J gene TRBJ2-3; 13 bases agree with TRBD2. The sequencing input was peripheral blood. The TCR sequence derives from a man in his late teens or twenties with active or convalescent COVID-19. The CDR3 sequence is CASSFTSGGVDTQYF. For the CDR3, the DNA is TGCGCCAGCAGCTTCACTAGCGGGGGGGTAGATACGCAGTATTTT.